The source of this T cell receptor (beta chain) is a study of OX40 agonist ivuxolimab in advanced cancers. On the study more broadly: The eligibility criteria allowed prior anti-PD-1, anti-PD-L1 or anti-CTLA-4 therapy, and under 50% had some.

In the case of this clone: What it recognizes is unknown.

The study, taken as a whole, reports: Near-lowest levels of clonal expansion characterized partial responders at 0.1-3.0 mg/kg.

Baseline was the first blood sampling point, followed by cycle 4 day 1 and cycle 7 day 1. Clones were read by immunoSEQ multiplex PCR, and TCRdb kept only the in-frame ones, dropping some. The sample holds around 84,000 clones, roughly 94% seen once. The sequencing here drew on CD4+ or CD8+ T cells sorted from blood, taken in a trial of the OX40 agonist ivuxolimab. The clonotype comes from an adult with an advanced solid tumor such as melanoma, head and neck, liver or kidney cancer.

CDR3 sequence reads: CASSSGQGATQPQHF. The CDR3 DNA reads TGTGCCAGCAGCTCGGGGCAGGGGGCTACTCAGCCCCAGCATTTT. The chain joins TRBV11-2 to TRBJ1-5; 8 bases map to TRBD1. J gave up 6 bases and V 4 bases, and 8 bases lay outside the gene matches. Germline V gene lookup returns CDR1 SGHAT and CDR2 FQNNGV. The CDR3 length is 15 residues.